The clone carrying this T cell receptor beta chain was recorded at least ten times. These data originate in a study of regulatory T cells in long-lasting Graves disease. Arm-PCR of CDR3 regions and iRepertoire HTBI primers were used to build TCR beta libraries. MiXCR, run by TCRdb on the multiplex PCR reads, gives a single entry per CDR3 protein. The repertoire consists of about 540,000 distinct CDR3 sequences, with less than 15% occurring once and the leading ten covering roughly 9.7%. CDR1 and CDR2 (germline): MNHNS, SASEGT. CDR3 length: 17 amino acids. V was pared by 3 bases and J by 4 bases, with 7 bases of the junction left unmatched. The time point denotes: newly diagnosed GD, antithyroid drugs for less than 3 months. There was RNA extracted from PBMCs, and the TCR library was made from it. These records were also assigned to another study, of T cells in Graves' hyperthyroidism and ophthalmopathy.

Material: peripheral blood mononuclear cells (PBMCs), obtained at new diagnosis, from a patient treated with antithyroid drugs. The source is a man under 40 with Graves disease. This chain uses TRBV6-1 with TRBJ2-6; TRBD1 aligns across 9 bases. CDR3 nucleotides: TGTGCCAGCAGTGACGGGACAGGGTTATCCGGGGCCAACGTCCTGACTTTC. Encoded protein: CASSDGTGLSGANVLTF.